These 26 T cell receptor beta chains share one sample of origin, sequenced in a study of Graves' ophthalmopathy and Graves' hyperthyroidism. Beta-chain TCR CDR3 regions were amplified from RNA transcripts. The authors performed first-round RT-PCR with HTBI primers and then a second-round multiplex PCR. TCRdb re-derived calls from the multiplex PCR reads in MiXCR, one entry per CDR3 protein. The sample lists 580,000 or so distinct CDR3 sequences, approximately 37% occurring once. Sequencing used peripheral blood or thyroid tissue (not recorded which). All receptors derive from an adult man with Graves' hyperthyroidism.

The chain combines TRBV20-1 with TRBJ2-5; no reliable D call. The germline V and J ends were trimmed by 4 bases and 1 base, with 10 bases remaining between them. CDR1 is DFQATT and CDR2 is SNEGSKA in the germline V gene (reference sequence). The CDR3 is 13 amino acids. The CDR3 DNA sequence: TGCAGTGCTACCCTAGGTCGCCAAGAGACCCAGTACTTC. Translated, it gives CSATLGRQETQYF.

There are many counts of this clonotype. The chain has TRBV6-6 and TRBJ1-2; the D gene is possibly TRBD1 (6 bases). V lost 6 bases to trimming and J lost 3 bases, with 20 bases between them. This CDR3 is built from 16 residues. CDR1 is MNHNY and CDR2 is SVGAGI in the germline V gene (reference sequence). The CDR3, as DNA: TGTGCCAGCAGACAAACAGGGTTAACGGAACACTATGGCTACACCTTC. This codes for CASRQTGLTEHYGYTF.

This clonotype was counted at least ten times. This sequence joins TRBV29-1 and TRBJ1-2; D is possibly TRBD1 (5 bases). This CDR3 region has 16 residues. Germline V gene lookup returns CDR1 SQVTM and CDR2 ANQGSEA. With 7 bases removed from V and 2 bases from J, the gap between germline ends came to 23 bases. In DNA form, the CDR3 reads TGCAGCGCAGCAATGGGACCAACACTACCCAACTATGGCTACACCTTC. It codes for CSAAMGPTLPNYGYTF.

The table lists this clonotype with many counts. Here the CDR3 DNA reads TGTGCCAGCAGCGAGACGGCAGGTTATGGGCCCCTCCACTTT. It codes for CASSETAGYGPLHF. This chain uses TRBV7-9 with TRBJ1-6; D is uncertain. In germline, CDR1 is SEHNR, CDR2 FQNEAQ (reference sequence). There are 14 residues in the CDR3. V was clipped by 5 bases and J by 13 bases, with 18 bases between them.

Concerning this clonotype: Being one base from a much bigger clone, this may be a read error. The gene calls are TRBV24-1 and TRBJ1-5, with 8 bases aligning to TRBD1. Germline lookup yields CDR1 KGHDR and CDR2 SFDVKD. V trimming: 4 bases; J trimming: 13 bases; junction bases outside the gene matches: 17. CDR3 length: 16 amino acids. CDR3 protein: CATSEGRQGRTDTQHF. The DNA of the CDR3 is TGTGCCACCAGTGAGGGAAGACAGGGGCGCACAGATACGCAGCATTTT.

V gene TRBV7-3 combines with J gene TRBJ2-3; 10 positions match TRBD1. J was trimmed by 4 bases and V by 2 bases; bases with no gene match: 6. CDR3 size: 16 residues. Germline loops: CDR1 SGHTA, CDR2 FQGTGA. The CDR3 region is CASSLVQGQGPDTQYF. The CDR3 bases are TGTGCCAGCAGCTTAGTTCAGGGACAGGGGCCAGATACGCAGTATTTT.

The V call is TRBV7-9, the J call TRBJ2-1; D is undetermined. The ends were cut back, 5 bases at V and 5 bases at J, with 13 bases in the middle. From germline, CDR1 is SEHNR and CDR2 FQNEAQ (reference sequence). The CDR3 totals 14 residues. In DNA form, the CDR3 reads TGTGCCAGCAGCCCCGCCCCGGGCCACAATGAGCAGTTCTTC. This gives the protein CASSPAPGHNEQFF.

Notes on this clonotype: One base away lies a much larger clone, so this may be a sequencing read error. The chain uses TRBV20-1 and TRBJ2-7, with 11 bases matching TRBD2. The CDR3 covers 15 residues. CDR1 is DFQATT, CDR2 SNEGSKA, per germline (reference sequence). The CDR3 region has the DNA TGCAGTGCTAACCTAAGACTAGCGGGAAGTGGCGAGCAGTGCTTC. Amino acid sequence: CSANLRLAGSGEQCF.

The sample holds many counts of this clonotype. The V and J genes are TRBV2 and TRBJ1-2; 7 positions match TRBD1. In germline, CDR1 is SNHLY, CDR2 FYNNEI. The junction had 6 bases not matched to a gene; V was cut back by 0 bases and J by 8 bases. There are 14 residues in the CDR3. The CDR3 here is CASSEALTGDGYTF. CDR3 DNA: TGTGCCAGCAGTGAAGCGCTAACAGGGGACGGCTACACCTTC.

The chain couples TRBV25-1 to TRBJ1-4; a possible D gene is TRBD1 (6 bases). The CDR3 covers 15 residues. V was trimmed by 5 bases and J by 7 bases, leaving 17 bases between them. Germline values: CDR1 MGHDK, CDR2 SYGVNS. As DNA, the CDR3 is TGTGCCAGCAGTAAAGAAGGGGGGCGGGGTGAAAAACTGTTTTTT. Its protein is CASSKEGGRGEKLFF.

This clonotype was recorded at least ten times. The chain couples TRBV7-9 to TRBJ2-5; D not resolved. The CDR3 loop spans 13 amino acids. The V gene lost 4 bases and the J gene lost 2 bases, with 8 bases spanning the gap. The V gene's germline CDR1 is SEHNR and CDR2 FQNEAQ (reference sequence). The CDR3 is CASSSTQQETQYF. As DNA, the CDR3 is TGTGCCAGCAGCTCGACTCAACAAGAGACCCAGTACTTC.

The chain combines TRBV7-3 with TRBJ2-2; a possible D gene is TRBD1 (6 bases). Trimming left V 5 bases short and J 0 bases short, with 10 bases between. CDR3 length equals 15 residues. From germline, CDR1 is SGHTA and CDR2 FQGTGA. Written as DNA, the CDR3 is TGTGCCAGCAGCGAGACAGGATCGAACACCGGGGAGCTGTTTTTT. Translating it yields CASSETGSNTGELFF.

This clonotype was counted many times. The V gene is TRBV7-2, the J gene TRBJ1-6, with D unclear. The CDR3 is 13 amino acids. Trimming cost V 5 bases and J 7 bases, with 9 bases left between them. CDR1 is SGHTA, CDR2 FQGNSA, per germline. The CDR3 loop is CASSTNWNSPLHF. The CDR3, as DNA: TGTGCCAGCAGCACAAACTGGAATTCACCCCTCCACTTT. Based on the CDR3 plus reference TRBV7-2 and TRBJ1-6, the full variable domain is GAGVSQSPSNKVTEKGKDVELRCDPISGHTALYWYRQSLGQGLEFLIYFQGNSAPDKSGLPSDRFSAERTGGSVSTLTIQRTQQEDSAVYLCASSTNWNSPLHFGNGTRLTVT.

The rearrangement joins TRBV15 to TRBJ1-2; a possible D gene is TRBD1 (5 bases). V lost 3 bases to trimming and J lost 1 base, with 24 bases between them. The germline CDR1 and CDR2 sequences are LNHNV and YYDKDF (reference sequence). The CDR3 is 19 residues long. The CDR3 DNA follows: TGTGCCACCAGCAGTGAATTAGTATCAGGGACGGGGTTTAACTATGGCTACACCTTC. As protein: CATSSELVSGTGFNYGYTF.

This clonotype was counted ten times or more. This chain connects TRBV6-1 to TRBJ2-7; 7 bases match TRBD1. Germline CDR1 and CDR2: MNHNS and SASEGT. The CDR3 sequence is 14 residues long. V gave up 3 bases and J gave up 5 bases; unmatched junction bases: 7. The DNA for the CDR3 is TGTGCCAGCAGTGACTCCGGGACAGACGACGAGCAGTACTTC. The encoded protein is CASSDSGTDDEQYF.

The table lists this clonotype with many counts. This chain uses TRBV7-2 with TRBJ2-7; the match to TRBD2 covers 10 bases. Germline-derived CDR1 and CDR2 are SGHTA and FQGNSA. V lost 5 bases and J lost 6; bases outside the gene matches: 10. The CDR3 spans 15 residues. The CDR3 loop is CASSLSSGSFSEQYF. The CDR3 DNA reads as TGTGCCAGCAGCCTTTCTAGCGGGAGCTTTTCCGAGCAGTACTTC.

This clonotype has at least ten counts. V usage is TRBV29-1 and J usage is TRBJ2-7, with D unclear. The CDR3 runs 12 residues. The germline V and J ends were trimmed by 3 bases and 0 bases, with 6 bases remaining between them. Germline loops: CDR1 SQVTM, CDR2 ANQGSEA. CDR3 sequence: CSVEVGSYEQYF. CDR3 sequence (DNA): TGCAGCGTTGAGGTGGGCTCCTACGAGCAGTACTTC.

This clonotype was counted ten times or more. J is TRBJ1-6 and V is TRBV5-1; weak D call: TRBD1 (6 bases). This CDR3 has 16 residues. Germline V gene lookup returns CDR1 SGHRS and CDR2 YFSETQ. V lost 4 bases and J lost 5, with 16 bases in between. DNA for the CDR3: TGCGCCAGCAGCCCCGGGACACTGGGAAATAATTCACCCCTCCACTTT. It specifies CASSPGTLGNNSPLHF.

This chain connects TRBV7-9 to TRBJ1-2; D call uncertain. The CDR3 loop spans 13 amino acids. Trimming took 6 bases from V and 8 from J, leaving 16 bases between them. Germline V gene data show CDR1 as SEHNR and CDR2 as FQNEAQ (reference sequence). The CDR3 nucleotides are TGTGCCAGCAGTCCGGGCGCGCTCCAGGGCTACACCTTC. Its protein is CASSPGALQGYTF.

This clonotype was counted only a few times. V usage is TRBV25-1 and J usage is TRBJ2-5; 15 bases agree with TRBD2. The germline V gene encodes CDR1 MGHDK and CDR2 SYGVNS. The CDR3 loop spans 19 amino acids. J was trimmed by 4 bases and V by 5 bases; bases with no gene match: 14. CDR3 region: CASSSGTSGGIFSRETQYF. The CDR3, as DNA: TGTGCCAGCAGTAGCGGGACTAGCGGGGGGATCTTCTCCCGAGAGACCCAGTACTTC.

V and J are TRBV5-1 and TRBJ2-7, with D unresolved. Germline V lookup: CDR1 SGHRS, CDR2 YFSETQ. The CDR3 runs to 13 residues. The germline V and J ends were trimmed by 3 bases and 3 bases, with 10 bases remaining between them. CDR3 protein: CASSSLPRYEQYF. The CDR3 DNA sequence: TGCGCCAGCAGCTCATTACCTCGCTACGAGCAGTACTTC.

This clonotype came up many times. The chain has TRBV20-1 and TRBJ1-5; TRBD1 agrees at 7 bases. CDR3 size: 15 residues. With V trimmed by 3 bases and J by 3 bases, 8 bases remained unmatched. Germline V gene lookup returns CDR1 DFQATT and CDR2 SNEGSKA (reference sequence). The CDR3 DNA reads TGCAGTGCTAGGGGTACTGGACAGGTCAATCAGCCCCAGCATTTT. Translated: CSARGTGQVNQPQHF.

The chain combines TRBV29-1 with TRBJ2-2; the D gene is possibly TRBD2 (5 bases). Germline CDR1 SQVTM, CDR2 ANQGSEA. V lost 4 bases to trimming and J lost 8 bases, with 20 bases between them. This CDR3 is built from 15 residues. CDR3 region: CSVVRRASSPGELFF. The CDR3 region has the DNA TGCAGCGTTGTGCGGCGGGCCTCCAGCCCGGGGGAGCTGTTTTTT.

V and J are TRBV2 and TRBJ2-7; 10 bases are a match to TRBD2. The DNA end is a closer match to TRBJ2-1, so the J assignment may be wrong. CDR1 SNHLY and CDR2 FYNNEI come from the germline V gene. The CDR3 length is 16 residues. In nucleotides, the CDR3 is TGTGCCAGCAGCTTAGATGGCGGGACTAGCGAGTATGAGCAGTTCTTC. Amino acid sequence: CASSLDGGTSEYEQFF.

This clonotype was seen at least ten times. This chain links TRBV20-1 with TRBJ2-7, with TRBD1 identical over 9 bases. In germline, CDR1 is DFQATT, CDR2 SNEGSKA (reference sequence). This CDR3 spans 14 amino acids. Trimming cost V 5 bases and J 1 base; bases outside gene matches: 6. The CDR3 DNA follows: TGCAGTGCTTACCCGGGACAGGGTTCCTACGAGCAGTACTTC. This codes for CSAYPGQGSYEQYF.

This clonotype was seen ten or more times. The chain recombines TRBV24-1 with TRBJ1-2, with TRBD1 as a possible D gene (6 bases). V gave up 3 bases and J gave up 3 bases, with 10 bases separating them. The length of the CDR3 is 14 residues. Germline V gene sequence: CDR1 KGHDR, CDR2 SFDVKD. CDR3 region: CATSDPRGDYGYTF. As DNA, the CDR3 is TGTGCCACCAGTGATCCTAGGGGGGACTATGGCTACACCTTC.